Here is one TCR beta chain with its context. The table came from immunoSEQ multiplex PCR; TCRdb's copy has only in-frame clones and leaves some out. The sample consists of 75,000 to 100,000 clones, roughly 90% of them appearing once. This CDR3 region has 15 residues. The germline gives CDR1 LNHDA, CDR2 SQIVND (reference sequence). This sample stems from a study of T cell responses to AZD1222 COVID-19 vaccine. The source is an adult in good health. Source: peripheral blood, taken on day 0 of AZD1222 vaccination. V gene TRBV19 combines with J gene TRBJ1-1; no clear D gene. For the CDR3, the DNA is TGTCCAGAAGGCGGCCCCGAGGGTTGGGACACTGAAGCTTTCTTT. It encodes CPEGGPEGWDTEAFF.